The 5 T cell receptor beta chains given below trace back to one sample, sequenced in a study of CD8 T cells in ankylosing spondylitis. Using its own MiXCR run on the 5' RACE reads, TCRdb lists one record per CDR3 protein. The sample contains about 250,000 distinct CDR3 sequences, roughly 8% of which appear only once. The sequenced material came from blood, either unsorted or a sorted T cell fraction (not recorded which). These receptors were collected from a female donor with ankylosing spondylitis or in good health (not recorded which).

At least ten counts were recorded for this clonotype. The rearrangement uses TRBV20-1 and TRBJ2-2, with no clear D. Trimming removed 0 bases at V and 0 bases at J, with 11 bases between. The germline V gene has CDR1 DFQATT and CDR2 SNEGSKA (reference sequence). This CDR3 contains 16 residues. CDR3 amino acids: CSARDHLLANTGELFF. The CDR3 DNA reads TGCAGTGCTAGAGACCATCTCCTAGCGAACACCGGGGAGCTGTTTTTT.

Many counts were recorded for this clonotype. J is TRBJ2-2 and V is TRBV7-2; D not resolved. V lost 5 bases to trimming and J lost 0 bases, with 13 bases between them. This CDR3 has 16 amino acids. Germline-derived CDR1 and CDR2 are SGHTA and FQGNSA. CDR3 in amino acids: CASSLRRTTNTGELFF. As DNA, the CDR3 is TGTGCCAGCAGCCTGCGGCGGACCACGAACACCGGGGAGCTGTTTTTT.

This clonotype was recorded at least ten times. The chain carries TRBV20-1 and TRBJ1-5; D unresolved. CDR1 and CDR2 from the germline V gene are DFQATT and SNEGSKA (reference sequence). CDR3 size: 14 residues. V lost 3 bases, J lost 0 bases, and 9 bases lay in between. In DNA form, the CDR3 reads TGCAGTGCTAGCGCAGGAACTAGCAATCAGCCCCAGCATTTT. This sequence encodes CSASAGTSNQPQHF.

This clonotype was observed a handful of times. The chain employs TRBV10-3 and TRBJ2-5, with 9 bases identical to TRBD1. Looked up from germline, CDR1 is ENHRY and CDR2 is SYGVKD. The trim removed 6 bases at V and 7 bases at J, leaving 18 bases unmatched. This CDR3 has 17 amino acids. The CDR3 nucleotides are TGTGCCATCAGCGGACGACCTTCCCGGGGACAGGGAATGACCCAGTACTTC. This gives the protein CAISGRPSRGQGMTQYF.

This clonotype was seen many times. The chain combines TRBV7-9 with TRBJ1-6, with D possibly TRBD1 on 5 matching bases. The CDR3 extends over 15 amino acids. The V gene's germline CDR1 is SEHNR and CDR2 FQNEAQ (reference sequence). V lost 5 bases to trimming and J lost 7 bases, with 15 bases between them. The CDR3 is CASSPPYGGNSPLHF. CDR3 DNA sequence: TGTGCCAGCAGCCCCCCGTATGGGGGGAATTCACCCCTCCACTTT.